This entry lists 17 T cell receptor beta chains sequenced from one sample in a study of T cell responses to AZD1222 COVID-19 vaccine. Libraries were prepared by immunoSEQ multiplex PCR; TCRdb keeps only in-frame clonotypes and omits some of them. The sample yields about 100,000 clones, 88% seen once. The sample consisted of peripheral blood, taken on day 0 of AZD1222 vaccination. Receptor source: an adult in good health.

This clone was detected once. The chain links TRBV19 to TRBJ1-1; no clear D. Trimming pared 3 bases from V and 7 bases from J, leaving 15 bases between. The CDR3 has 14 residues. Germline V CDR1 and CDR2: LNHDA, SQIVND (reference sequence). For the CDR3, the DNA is TGTGCCAGTAGTATCGGGGTGGGAGTGGTTGAAGCTTTCTTT. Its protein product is CASSIGVGVVEAFF.

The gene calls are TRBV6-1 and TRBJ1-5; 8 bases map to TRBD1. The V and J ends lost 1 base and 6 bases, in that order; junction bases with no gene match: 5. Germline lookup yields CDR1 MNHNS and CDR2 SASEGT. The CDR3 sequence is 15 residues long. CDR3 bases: TGTGCCAGCAGTGAAGGCAGGGGGCTCGGTCAGCCCCAGCATTTT. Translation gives CASSEGRGLGQPQHF.

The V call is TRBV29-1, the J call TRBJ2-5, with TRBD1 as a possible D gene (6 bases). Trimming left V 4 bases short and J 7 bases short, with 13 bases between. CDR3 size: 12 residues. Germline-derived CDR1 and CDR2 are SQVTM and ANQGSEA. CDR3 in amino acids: CSVGRGSSTQYF. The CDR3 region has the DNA TGCAGCGTTGGCAGGGGATCATCGACCCAGTACTTC. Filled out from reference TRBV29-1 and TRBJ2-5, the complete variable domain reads SAVISQKPSRDICQRGTSLTIQCQVDSQVTMMFWYRQQPGQSLTLIATANQGSEATYESGFVIDKFPISRPNLTFSTLTVSNMSPEDSSIYLCSVGRGSSTQYFGPGTRLLVL.

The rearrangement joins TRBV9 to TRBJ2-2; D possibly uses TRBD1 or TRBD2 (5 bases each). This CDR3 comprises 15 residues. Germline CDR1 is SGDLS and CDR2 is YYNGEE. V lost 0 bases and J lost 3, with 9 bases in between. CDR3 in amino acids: CASSVGGTHTGELFF. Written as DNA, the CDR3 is TGTGCCAGCAGCGTAGGTGGGACCCACACCGGGGAGCTGTTTTTT.

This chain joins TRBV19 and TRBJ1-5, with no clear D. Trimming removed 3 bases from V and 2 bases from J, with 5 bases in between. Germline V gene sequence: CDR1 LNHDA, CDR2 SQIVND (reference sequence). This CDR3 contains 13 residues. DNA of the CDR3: TGTGCCAGTAGTATGGGTCGCAATCAGCCCCAGCATTTT. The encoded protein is CASSMGRNQPQHF.

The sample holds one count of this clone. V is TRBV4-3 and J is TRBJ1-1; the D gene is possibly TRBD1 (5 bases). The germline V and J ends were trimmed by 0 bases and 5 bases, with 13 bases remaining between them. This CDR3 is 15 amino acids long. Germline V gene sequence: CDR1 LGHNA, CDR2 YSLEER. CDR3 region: CASSQDRAGWTEAFF. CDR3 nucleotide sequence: TGCGCCAGCAGCCAAGATCGAGCAGGGTGGACTGAAGCTTTCTTT.

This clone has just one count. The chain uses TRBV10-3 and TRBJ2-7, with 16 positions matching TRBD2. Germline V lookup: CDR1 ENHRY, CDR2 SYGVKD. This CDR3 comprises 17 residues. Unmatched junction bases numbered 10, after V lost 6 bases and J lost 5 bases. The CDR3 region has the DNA TGTGCCATCAGGAGGGGACTAGCGGGAGGGTCCAGCGACGAGCAGTACTTC. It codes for CAIRRGLAGGSSDEQYF.

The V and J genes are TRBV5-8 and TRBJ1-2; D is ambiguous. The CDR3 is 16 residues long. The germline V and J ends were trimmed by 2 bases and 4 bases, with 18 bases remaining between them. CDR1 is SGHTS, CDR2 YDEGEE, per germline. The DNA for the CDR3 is TGTGCCAGCAGCTTCGGAGTGACGGGCAGCCGCTATGGCTACACCTTC. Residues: CASSFGVTGSRYGYTF.

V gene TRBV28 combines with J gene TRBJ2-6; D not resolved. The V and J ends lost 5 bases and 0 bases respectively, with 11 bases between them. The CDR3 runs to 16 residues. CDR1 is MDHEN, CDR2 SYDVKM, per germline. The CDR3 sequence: CASSLTWGSGANVLTF. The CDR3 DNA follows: TGTGCCAGCAGTCTCACGTGGGGCTCTGGGGCCAACGTCCTGACTTTC.

The CDR3 is CASSYNSQGGTQYF. DNA of the CDR3: TGTGCCAGCAGTTACAATTCACAGGGTGGTACGCAGTATTTT. The chain has TRBV6-5 and TRBJ2-3, with a weak D call TRBD1 (6 bases). This CDR3 region has 14 residues. Trimming cost V 2 bases and J 8 bases, with 14 bases left between them. The germline CDR1 and CDR2 sequences are MNHEY and SVGAGI.

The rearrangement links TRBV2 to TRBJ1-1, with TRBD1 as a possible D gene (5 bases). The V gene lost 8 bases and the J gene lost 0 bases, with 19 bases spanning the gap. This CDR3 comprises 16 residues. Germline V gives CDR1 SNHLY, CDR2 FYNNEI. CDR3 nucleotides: TGTGCCAGCGCGATAACCAACAGGCAGCTGAACACTGAAGCTTTCTTT. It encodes CASAITNRQLNTEAFF.

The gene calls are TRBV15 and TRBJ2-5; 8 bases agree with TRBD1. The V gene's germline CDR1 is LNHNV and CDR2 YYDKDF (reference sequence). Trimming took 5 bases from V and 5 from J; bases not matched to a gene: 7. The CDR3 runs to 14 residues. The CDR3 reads CATSHPGGAETQYF. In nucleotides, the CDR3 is TGTGCCACCAGCCACCCAGGGGGCGCCGAGACCCAGTACTTC. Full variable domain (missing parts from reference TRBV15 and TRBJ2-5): DAMVIQNPRYQVTQFGKPVTLSCSQTLNHNVMYWYQQKSSQAPKLLFHYYDKDFNNEADTPDNFQSRRPNTSFCFLDIRSPGLGDTAMYLCATSHPGGAETQYFGPGTRLLVL.

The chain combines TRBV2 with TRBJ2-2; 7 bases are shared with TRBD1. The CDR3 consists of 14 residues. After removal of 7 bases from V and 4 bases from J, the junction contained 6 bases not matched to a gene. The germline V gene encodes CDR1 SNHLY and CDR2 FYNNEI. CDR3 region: CASIRTGSTGELFF. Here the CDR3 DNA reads TGTGCCAGCATCCGGACAGGATCCACCGGGGAGCTGTTTTTT.

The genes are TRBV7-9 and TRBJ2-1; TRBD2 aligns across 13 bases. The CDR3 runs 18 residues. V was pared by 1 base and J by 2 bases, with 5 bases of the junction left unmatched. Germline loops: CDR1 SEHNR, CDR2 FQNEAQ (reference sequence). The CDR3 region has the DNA TGTGCCAGCAGCTTAGTTAGTACTAGCGGGAGGGCCTACAATGAGCAGTTCTTC. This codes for CASSLVSTSGRAYNEQFF.

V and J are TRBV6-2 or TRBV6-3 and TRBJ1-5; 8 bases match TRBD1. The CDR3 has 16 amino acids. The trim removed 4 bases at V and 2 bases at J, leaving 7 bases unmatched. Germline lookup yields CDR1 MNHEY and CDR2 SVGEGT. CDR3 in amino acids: CASSWGHRGGNQPQHF. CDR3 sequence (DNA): TGTGCCAGCAGTTGGGGCCACAGGGGGGGCAATCAGCCCCAGCATTTT.

CDR3 loop: CASSLSSLLSYEQYF. CDR3 nucleotides: TGTGCCAGCAGCTTGTCATCCCTTCTCTCCTACGAGCAGTACTTC. The V and J genes are TRBV7-9 and TRBJ2-7; the D is unclear. The germline V gene has CDR1 SEHNR and CDR2 FQNEAQ (reference sequence). The CDR3 covers 15 residues. Deletions cut 3 bases from V and 0 bases from J, with 12 bases between. Based on the CDR3 plus reference TRBV7-9 and TRBJ2-7, the full variable domain is DTGVSQNPRHKITKRGQNVTFRCDPISEHNRLYWYRQTLGQGPEFLTYFQNEAQLEKSRLLSDRFSAERPKGSFSTLEIQRTEQGDSAMYLCASSLSSLLSYEQYFGPGTRLTVT.

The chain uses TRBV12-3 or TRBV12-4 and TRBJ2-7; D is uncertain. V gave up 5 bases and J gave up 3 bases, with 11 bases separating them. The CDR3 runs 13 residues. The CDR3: CASSPTEDYEQYF. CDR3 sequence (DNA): TGTGCCAGCAGTCCCACCGAGGACTACGAGCAGTACTTC.